A selection of T cell receptor beta chains follows, all from one sample in a study of T cell responses to AZD1222 COVID-19 vaccine. Generated by immunoSEQ multiplex PCR, the TCRdb table keeps only in-frame clones and is missing some. The sample records more than 150,000 clones, just over 85% being singletons. The input for sequencing was peripheral blood, taken on day 0 of AZD1222 vaccination. These receptors were collected from an adult in good health. The CDR3 runs from the conserved cysteine through the conserved F or W. D genes are given only for firm matches. Size is stated for part of the rows, as once, few or many counts, or as a class when the clone is expanded.

CDR3nt: TGTGCCAGCAGCCCGGACAGGGGGGGTTACACTGAAGCTTTCTTT; CDR3aa: CASSPDRGGYTEAFF; j_gene: TRBJ1-1; abundance: .; v_gene: TRBV5-5; d_gene: TRBD1
CDR3nt: TGTGCCAGCAGCTTAGCGCTGCAAGGTCAGCCCCAGCATTTT; CDR3aa: CASSLALQGQPQHF; j_gene: TRBJ1-5; abundance: .; v_gene: TRBV7-2; d_gene: .
CDR3nt: TGTGCCAGCAGCGTAGCTGGGGGGTACTATGGCTACACCTTC; CDR3aa: CASSVAGGYYGYTF; j_gene: TRBJ1-2; abundance: .; v_gene: TRBV9; d_gene: .
CDR3nt: TGTGCCAGCAGCCAGATCTTAGCCCCTAATGAGCAGTTCTTC; CDR3aa: CASSQILAPNEQFF; j_gene: TRBJ2-1; abundance: once; v_gene: TRBV3-1/TRBV3-2; d_gene: .
CDR3nt: TGTGCCAGCACCGGACAGGGGATGAACACTGAAGCTTTCTTT; CDR3aa: CASTGQGMNTEAFF; j_gene: TRBJ1-1; abundance: .; v_gene: TRBV18; d_gene: TRBD1
CDR3nt: TGCGCCAGCAGCTTGGAGGTTCCGGGGGCAGGAAACACCATATATTTT; CDR3aa: CASSLEVPGAGNTIYF; j_gene: TRBJ1-3; abundance: .; v_gene: TRBV5-1; d_gene: .
CDR3nt: TGTGCCAGCAGACCGGGACAGGGGAACACCGGGGAGCTGTTTTTT; CDR3aa: CASRPGQGNTGELFF; j_gene: TRBJ2-2; abundance: once; v_gene: TRBV2; d_gene: TRBD1
CDR3nt: TGTGCCAGCAGTTTGGGGACAGGGGTTAGCTACACCTTC; CDR3aa: CASSLGTGVSYTF; j_gene: TRBJ1-2; abundance: once; v_gene: TRBV12-3/TRBV12-4; d_gene: TRBD1
CDR3nt: TGTGCCAGCAGTGAATTGGAGAACACTGAAGCTTTCTTT; CDR3aa: CASSELENTEAFF; j_gene: TRBJ1-1; abundance: .; v_gene: TRBV2; d_gene: .
CDR3nt: TGTGCCAGCAGTTCCGTCGGGGAGATGAACACTGAAGCTTTCTTT; CDR3aa: CASSSVGEMNTEAFF; j_gene: TRBJ1-1; abundance: .; v_gene: TRBV28; d_gene: .
CDR3nt: TGTGCCAGCACCCTCCGCGGGGAGCTGTTTTTT; CDR3aa: CASTLRGELFF; j_gene: TRBJ2-2; abundance: few; v_gene: TRBV2; d_gene: .
CDR3nt: TGTGCCAGCAGCCAAACGACCGGGACGGGGGGACTAGCGGGGCGATCCTACGAGCAGTACTTC; CDR3aa: CASSQTTGTGGLAGRSYEQYF; j_gene: TRBJ2-7; abundance: .; v_gene: TRBV14; d_gene: TRBD2
CDR3nt: TGTGCCAGCACCTTGAGAGAGGGCTTCTATGGCTACACCTTC; CDR3aa: CASTLREGFYGYTF; j_gene: TRBJ1-2; abundance: few; v_gene: TRBV5-4; d_gene: .
CDR3nt: TGTGCCAGCAGCCGCCCCTCGGGCTCGCGTCCATACGAGCAGTACTTC; CDR3aa: CASSRPSGSRPYEQYF; j_gene: TRBJ2-7; abundance: .; v_gene: TRBV7-2; d_gene: .
CDR3nt: TGTGCCAGCAGTTATTCGGCAGGGGTCCTCTATGGCTACACCTTC; CDR3aa: CASSYSAGVLYGYTF; j_gene: TRBJ1-2; abundance: .; v_gene: TRBV6-2/TRBV6-3; d_gene: .
CDR3nt: TGTGCCAGCAGCCATATGGGACGCTTAGAGACCCAGTACTTC; CDR3aa: CASSHMGRLETQYF; j_gene: TRBJ2-5; abundance: .; v_gene: TRBV3-1/TRBV3-2; d_gene: .
CDR3nt: TGTGCCAGCAGCCGCTCCGAGACAACACTTACGGATGAGCAGTTCTTC; CDR3aa: CASSRSETTLTDEQFF; j_gene: TRBJ2-1; abundance: .; v_gene: TRBV5-4; d_gene: .
CDR3nt: TGTGCCAGCAGCGTATCGTCGTGGGACGAGCAGTACTTC; CDR3aa: CASSVSSWDEQYF; j_gene: TRBJ2-7; abundance: .; v_gene: TRBV9; d_gene: .
CDR3nt: TGTGCCAGCGCCGCCGGACTAGCGGGGGGGCCGGGCAATGAGCAGTTCTTC; CDR3aa: CASAAGLAGGPGNEQFF; j_gene: TRBJ2-1; abundance: .; v_gene: TRBV19; d_gene: TRBD2
CDR3nt: TGTGCCAGCAGCGACCCTGGCACAGATACGCAGTATTTT; CDR3aa: CASSDPGTDTQYF; j_gene: TRBJ2-3; abundance: .; v_gene: TRBV11-3; d_gene: .
CDR3nt: TGTGCCAGCTCACCGGACCTAAGCGAAAAACTGTTTTTT; CDR3aa: CASSPDLSEKLFF; j_gene: TRBJ1-4; abundance: .; v_gene: TRBV18; d_gene: .
CDR3nt: TGTGCCAGTAGTGCGCGACAGGGTCCCACTGGTGGCTACACCTTC; CDR3aa: CASSARQGPTGGYTF; j_gene: TRBJ1-2; abundance: .; v_gene: TRBV19; d_gene: TRBD1
CDR3nt: TGTGCCAGCAGTTACTCGAAGAACCCCGACAGATACTATAGCAATCAGCCCCAGCATTTT; CDR3aa: CASSYSKNPDRYYSNQPQHF; j_gene: TRBJ1-5; abundance: .; v_gene: TRBV6-2/TRBV6-3; d_gene: .
CDR3nt: TGCGCCAGCAGCGGACTAGCGGGGGGGCATGAGCAGTTCTTC; CDR3aa: CASSGLAGGHEQFF; j_gene: TRBJ2-1; abundance: .; v_gene: TRBV4-1; d_gene: TRBD2
CDR3nt: TGTGCCAGCAGCTTAGGGGTAAGTTCCTACAATGAGCAGTTCTTC; CDR3aa: CASSLGVSSYNEQFF; j_gene: TRBJ2-1; abundance: .; v_gene: TRBV7-3; d_gene: .
CDR3nt: TGTGCCAGCAGCTTGGACAGGGGGCACTACAATGAGCAGTTCTTC; CDR3aa: CASSLDRGHYNEQFF; j_gene: TRBJ2-1; abundance: .; v_gene: TRBV5-4; d_gene: TRBD1
CDR3nt: TGCGCCAGCAGTATTCCGACTAGCGGGAGGGCTGGTGAGACCCAGTACTTC; CDR3aa: CASSIPTSGRAGETQYF; j_gene: TRBJ2-5; abundance: once; v_gene: TRBV5-1; d_gene: TRBD2
CDR3nt: TGTGCCAGCAGCTTAGGATTTGGGGGGACCCAGTACTTC; CDR3aa: CASSLGFGGTQYF; j_gene: TRBJ2-5; abundance: .; v_gene: TRBV11-2; d_gene: .
CDR3nt: TGTGCCAGCAAAGACAGGCACAGCAATCAGCCCCAGCATTTT; CDR3aa: CASKDRHSNQPQHF; j_gene: TRBJ1-5; abundance: .; v_gene: TRBV16; d_gene: .
CDR3nt: TGCGCCAGCAGCGAGCTGGTGGACACTGAAGCTTTCTTT; CDR3aa: CASSELVDTEAFF; j_gene: TRBJ1-1; abundance: once; v_gene: TRBV4-1; d_gene: .
CDR3nt: TGTGCCAGCAAGGGGGGGGAGCTGTTTTTT; CDR3aa: CASKGGELFF; j_gene: TRBJ2-2; abundance: .; v_gene: TRBV12-3/TRBV12-4; d_gene: .
CDR3nt: TGTGCCAGCTCATCGTCCGGGACAGGGAGTCAAGAGACCCAGTACTTC; CDR3aa: CASSSSGTGSQETQYF; j_gene: TRBJ2-5; abundance: .; v_gene: TRBV18; d_gene: TRBD1
CDR3nt: TGTGCCAGCAGTGTGGGTCCACAGTGGACTGAAGCTTTCTTT; CDR3aa: CASSVGPQWTEAFF; j_gene: TRBJ1-1; abundance: .; v_gene: TRBV28; d_gene: .
CDR3nt: TGCGCCAGCAGCCTGACAGGTGGGGATACGCAGTATTTT; CDR3aa: CASSLTGGDTQYF; j_gene: TRBJ2-3; abundance: few; v_gene: TRBV4-3; d_gene: .
CDR3nt: TGTGCCAGCAGTCTTCCGGGAAACATTCAGTACTTC; CDR3aa: CASSLPGNIQYF; j_gene: TRBJ2-4; abundance: .; v_gene: TRBV3-1/TRBV3-2; d_gene: .
CDR3nt: TGTGCCAGCACCGGGACTAGCGGGAGGACCGGCGGGGAGCTGTTTTTT; CDR3aa: CASTGTSGRTGGELFF; j_gene: TRBJ2-2; abundance: .; v_gene: TRBV9; d_gene: TRBD2
CDR3nt: TGTGCCAGCAGCGTAGGGGGGGGACAGTCCTACGAGCAGTACTTC; CDR3aa: CASSVGGGQSYEQYF; j_gene: TRBJ2-7; abundance: .; v_gene: TRBV9; d_gene: .
CDR3nt: TGTGCCAGCTCACCACAATCTGGGGCTGGAAACACCATATATTTT; CDR3aa: CASSPQSGAGNTIYF; j_gene: TRBJ1-3; abundance: .; v_gene: TRBV18; d_gene: .
CDR3nt: TGTGCCAGCAGTATGGGACAGGGGGGCACTGAAGCTTTCTTT; CDR3aa: CASSMGQGGTEAFF; j_gene: TRBJ1-1; abundance: .; v_gene: TRBV6-5; d_gene: TRBD1
CDR3nt: TGCGCCAGCAGCTTGGAGCTAGCGCCAGATACGCAGTATTTT; CDR3aa: CASSLELAPDTQYF; j_gene: TRBJ2-3; abundance: .; v_gene: TRBV5-1; d_gene: .
CDR3nt: TGTGCCAGTAGGACCGGGACCCCAGACGCTGAAGCTTTCTTT; CDR3aa: CASRTGTPDAEAFF; j_gene: TRBJ1-1; abundance: .; v_gene: TRBV19; d_gene: .